The 15 T cell receptor beta chains listed next were all sequenced from one sample in a study of CD8+ T cells in alopecia areata. Once RNA had been extracted, it was reverse transcribed into cDNA to act as the sequencing template. Repertoires were generated with immunoSEQ multiplex PCR, while TCRdb's copy carries only in-frame clones and drops some. The data show 160,000 or so clones, with 50% to 65% seen just once and approximately 19% held by the top ten. Sequenced here: CD8+ T cells sorted from blood, sampled at week 0. The source of these receptors is a human donor with alopecia areata.

This clone was found a few times. V is TRBV14 and J is TRBJ2-1; 8 nucleotides agree with TRBD1. Germline V lookup: CDR1 SGHDN, CDR2 FVKESK. The CDR3 runs 15 residues. V gave up 4 bases and J gave up 4 bases; unmatched junction bases: 6. For the CDR3, the DNA is TGTGCCAGCAGCCCCGGGACAGGAATATACAATGAGCAGTTCTTC. As protein: CASSPGTGIYNEQFF.

The chain combines TRBV7-9 with TRBJ2-3; TRBD2 agrees at 14 bases. CDR3 length: 19 residues. CDR1 is SEHNR and CDR2 is FQNEAQ in the germline V gene (reference sequence). Trimming took 5 bases from V and 4 from J; bases not matched to a gene: 14. The CDR3 DNA follows: TGTGCCAGCAGCCCGACAAGGACTAGCGGGGGGATTAGCCCAGATACGCAGTATTTT. It yields the protein CASSPTRTSGGISPDTQYF.

This sequence joins TRBV13 and TRBJ1-2; D unresolved. Germline V gene sequence: CDR1 PRHDT, CDR2 FYEKMQ (reference sequence). This CDR3 has 12 amino acids. The germline V and J ends were trimmed by 5 bases and 7 bases, with 11 bases remaining between them. The CDR3 spells CASSPRRGGYTF. The CDR3 DNA reads TGTGCCAGCAGCCCGCGGAGAGGTGGCTACACCTTC.

The rearrangement links TRBV5-4 to TRBJ2-2; 7 nucleotides align to TRBD2. The CDR3 sequence is 16 residues long. Germline V gene lookup returns CDR1 SGHNT and CDR2 YYREEE (reference sequence). Losses at the gene ends were 4 bases for V and 6 bases for J; bases not matched to a gene: 12. The CDR3: CASSAGGRLAAGELFF. In DNA, the CDR3 is TGTGCCAGCAGCGCTGGGGGGAGACTAGCCGCCGGGGAGCTGTTTTTT. Full variable domain (missing parts from reference TRBV5-4 and TRBJ2-2): ETGVTQSPTHLIKTRGQQVTLRCSSQSGHNTVSWYQQALGQGPQFIFQYYREEENGRGNFPPRFSGLQFPNYSSELNVNALELDDSALYLCASSAGGRLAAGELFFGEGSRLTVL.

The chain uses TRBV9 and TRBJ2-5; D might be TRBD2 (5 bases). V was cut by 0 bases and J by 5 bases, with 20 bases left in between. Germline V gene lookup returns CDR1 SGDLS and CDR2 YYNGEE. The CDR3 contains 17 residues. The CDR3, as DNA: TGTGCCAGCAGCGTAGTTATTAGCGCTCAAGCCGGCGAGACCCAGTACTTC. It encodes CASSVVISAQAGETQYF. Variable domain in full (rest from reference TRBV9 and TRBJ2-5): DSGVTQTPKHLITATGQRVTLRCSPRSGDLSVYWYQQSLDQGLQFLIQYYNGEERAKGNILERFSAQQFPDLHSELNLSSLELGDSALYFCASSVVISAQAGETQYFGPGTRLLVL.

DNA for the CDR3: TGCAGCGTTGAAGATCGGGGGGCAGGCTATGGCTACACCTTC. Translated, it gives CSVEDRGAGYGYTF. The chain recombines TRBV29-1 with TRBJ1-2; a possible D gene is TRBD1 (6 bases). Trimming stripped 0 bases from V and 4 bases from J, with 12 bases between. Germline CDR1 and CDR2: SQVTM and ANQGSEA. CDR3 length equals 14 residues.

In this sample, this clone turned up once. CDR3 loop: CASSQDKASGANVLTF. The CDR3 region has the DNA TGCGCCAGCAGCCAAGATAAAGCCTCTGGGGCCAACGTCCTGACTTTC. The chain couples TRBV4-3 to TRBJ2-6; D unresolved. The germline V gene encodes CDR1 LGHNA and CDR2 YSLEER. V lost 0 bases and J lost 0, with 6 bases in between. This CDR3 has 16 amino acids.

This rearrangement joins TRBV27 to TRBJ2-1; D possibly corresponds to TRBD1 (5 bases). The germline V gene has CDR1 MNHEY and CDR2 SMNVEV (reference sequence). There are 14 residues in the CDR3. The V end was cut by 3 bases, the J end by 7 bases, with 13 bases between. CDR3 region: CASSFSPGWNEQFF. DNA for the CDR3: TGTGCCAGCAGTTTTTCCCCAGGGTGGAATGAGCAGTTCTTC.

Worth noting for this clone: Distinct nucleotide sequences in the sample also encode this CDR3. The chain recombines TRBV29-1 with TRBJ1-2, with TRBD1 matching 8 bases. Germline CDR1 is SQVTM and CDR2 is ANQGSEA. The CDR3 has 12 residues. The J segment lost 2 bases and the V segment lost 4 bases, leaving 0 bases of the junction unmatched. CDR3 in amino acids: CSVGDRNYGYTF. The CDR3 coding sequence is TGCAGCGTTGGGGACAGGAACTATGGCTACACCTTC. The whole variable domain, filled in from reference TRBV29-1 and TRBJ1-2, reads SAVISQKPSRDICQRGTSLTIQCQVDSQVTMMFWYRQQPGQSLTLIATANQGSEATYESGFVIDKFPISRPNLTFSTLTVSNMSPEDSSIYLCSVGDRNYGYTFGSGTRLTVV.

V is TRBV1 and J is TRBJ2-3. TRBV1 is reported as a pseudogene. The CDR3 contains 16 residues. The CDR3 DNA sequence: TGCACCAGCAGCCAAGAGGCCTCAAGGGTGGCAGATACGCAGTATTTT. The encoded protein is CTSSQEASRVADTQYF.

A few counts support this clone. The V and J genes are TRBV29-1 and TRBJ1-4; D gene uncertain. This CDR3 has 12 residues. Germline values: CDR1 SQVTM, CDR2 ANQGSEA. The ends were cut back, 4 bases at V and 10 bases at J, with 13 bases in the middle. For the CDR3, the DNA is TGCAGCGTTGCCGAGGGATCGGGAAAACTGTTTTTT. Translating gives CSVAEGSGKLFF.

This clone was detected only a few times. The chain carries TRBV9 and TRBJ1-5; 9 bases map to TRBD1. The V gene end was trimmed by 2 bases and the J gene end by 2 bases; junction bases not matched to a gene: 2. This CDR3 comprises 15 residues. CDR1 and CDR2 (germline): SGDLS, YYNGEE. The DNA of the CDR3 is TGTGCCAGCAGCGTGGGACAGGGAGGCAATCAGCCCCAGCATTTT. Its translation: CASSVGQGGNQPQHF.

This rearrangement joins TRBV25-1 to TRBJ1-2; D unresolved. Germline V CDR1 and CDR2: MGHDK, SYGVNS. The CDR3 is 12 residues long. The V end was cut by 7 bases, the J end by 8 bases, with 14 bases between. Here the CDR3 DNA reads TGTGCCAGCACTCGAGGGATCGAGGGCTACACCTTC. Protein product: CASTRGIEGYTF.

The chain carries TRBV15 and TRBJ1-1; D possibly corresponds to TRBD1 (5 bases). The germline V and J ends were trimmed by 8 bases and 8 bases, with 12 bases remaining between them. This CDR3 is 11 amino acids long. Germline values: CDR1 LNHNV, CDR2 YYDKDF (reference sequence). The CDR3 protein is CATQAGTEAFF. CDR3 nucleotide sequence: TGTGCCACCCAAGCCGGGACCGAAGCTTTCTTT.

The gene calls are TRBV29-1 and TRBJ2-7; 10 nucleotides align to TRBD1. The CDR3 extends over 12 amino acids. The germline V gene encodes CDR1 SQVTM and CDR2 ANQGSEA. The CDR3 bases are TGCAGTGCAGGGACAGGGGACTACGAGCAGTACTTC. Translating it yields CSAGTGDYEQYF.